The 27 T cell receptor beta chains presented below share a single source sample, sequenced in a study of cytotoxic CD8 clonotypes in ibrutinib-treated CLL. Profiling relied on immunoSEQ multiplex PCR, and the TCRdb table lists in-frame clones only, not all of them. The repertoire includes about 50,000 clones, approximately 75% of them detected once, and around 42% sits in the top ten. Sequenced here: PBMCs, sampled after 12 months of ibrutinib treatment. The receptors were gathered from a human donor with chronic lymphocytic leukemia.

The CDR3 DNA follows: TGTGCCAGCAGCTTATTAGGACACAGGGAGGGCTACGAGCAGTACTTC. This sequence encodes CASSLLGHREGYEQYF. The V and J genes are TRBV7-2 and TRBJ2-7; D is possibly TRBD2 (7 bases). This CDR3 spans 16 amino acids. Deletions cut 2 bases from V and 3 bases from J, with 17 bases between. Germline V lookup: CDR1 SGHTA, CDR2 FQGNSA. The full variable domain, rest sourced from reference TRBV7-2 and TRBJ2-7, is GAGVSQSPSNKVTEKGKDVELRCDPISGHTALYWYRQSLGQGLEFLIYFQGNSAPDKSGLPSDRFSAERTGGSVSTLTIQRTQQEDSAVYLCASSLLGHREGYEQYFGPGTRLTVT.

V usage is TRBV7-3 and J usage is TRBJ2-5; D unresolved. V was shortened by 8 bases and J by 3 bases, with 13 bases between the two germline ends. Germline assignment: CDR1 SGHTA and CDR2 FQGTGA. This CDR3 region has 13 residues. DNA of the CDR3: TGTGCCAGCTCACGGAGAGATAAAGAGACCCAGTACTTC. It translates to CASSRRDKETQYF. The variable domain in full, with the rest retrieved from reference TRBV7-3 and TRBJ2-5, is GAGVSQTPSNKVTEKGKYVELRCDPISGHTALYWYRQSLGQGPEFLIYFQGTGAADDSGLPNDRFFAVRPEGSVSTLKIQRTERGDSAVYLCASSRRDKETQYFGPGTRLLVL.

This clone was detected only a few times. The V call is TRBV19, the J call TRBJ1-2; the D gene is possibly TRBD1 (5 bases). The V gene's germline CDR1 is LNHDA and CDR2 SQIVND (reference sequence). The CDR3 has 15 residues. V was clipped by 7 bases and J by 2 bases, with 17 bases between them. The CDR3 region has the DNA TGTGCCAGTAAGGGGCAGGGCCGCGGGAACTATGGCTACACCTTC. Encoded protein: CASKGQGRGNYGYTF.

In nucleotides, the CDR3 is TGTGCCAGCAGCAGAGGGACAGGCACGCTTCCATACAATGAGCAGTTCTTC. Translating it yields CASSRGTGTLPYNEQFF. This chain links TRBV7-9 with TRBJ2-1; TRBD1 agrees at 8 bases. V shed 5 bases and J 4 bases; nucleotides not matched to a gene: 13. The germline V gene has CDR1 SEHNR and CDR2 FQNEAQ (reference sequence). This CDR3 contains 17 residues.

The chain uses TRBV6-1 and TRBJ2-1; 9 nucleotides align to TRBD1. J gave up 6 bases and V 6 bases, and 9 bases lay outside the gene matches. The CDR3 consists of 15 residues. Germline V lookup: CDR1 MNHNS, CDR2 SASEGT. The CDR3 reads CASRLGTGTVNEQFF. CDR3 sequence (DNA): TGTGCCAGCAGACTAGGGACAGGGACTGTCAATGAGCAGTTCTTC.

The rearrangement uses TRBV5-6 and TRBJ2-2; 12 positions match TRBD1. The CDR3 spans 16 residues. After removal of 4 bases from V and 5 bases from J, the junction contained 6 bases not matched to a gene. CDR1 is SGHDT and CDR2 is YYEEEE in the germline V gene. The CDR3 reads CASSTGTGGFTGELFF. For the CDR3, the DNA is TGTGCCAGCAGCACAGGGACAGGGGGCTTTACCGGGGAGCTGTTTTTT.

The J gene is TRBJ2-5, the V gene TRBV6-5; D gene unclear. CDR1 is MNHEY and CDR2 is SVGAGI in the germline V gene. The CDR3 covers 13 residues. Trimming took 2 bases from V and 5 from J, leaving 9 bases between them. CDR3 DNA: TGTGCCAGCAGTTACATGTGGTGGGAGACCCAGTACTTC. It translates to CASSYMWWETQYF.

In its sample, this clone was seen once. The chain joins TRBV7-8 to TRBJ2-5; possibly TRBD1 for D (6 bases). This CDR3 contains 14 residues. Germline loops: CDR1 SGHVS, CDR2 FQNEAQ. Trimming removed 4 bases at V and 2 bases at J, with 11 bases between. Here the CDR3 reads CASSSRDRQETQYF. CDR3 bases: TGTGCCAGCAGCTCCCGTGACAGGCAAGAGACCCAGTACTTC.

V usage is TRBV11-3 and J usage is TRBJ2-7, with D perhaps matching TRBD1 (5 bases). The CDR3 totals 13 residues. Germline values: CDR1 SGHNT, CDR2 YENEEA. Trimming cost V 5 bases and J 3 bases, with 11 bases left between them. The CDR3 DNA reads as TGTGCCAGCAGCCTCAGGGATGGCTACGAGCAGTACTTC. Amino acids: CASSLRDGYEQYF. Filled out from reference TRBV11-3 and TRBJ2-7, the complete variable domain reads EAGVVQSPRYKIIEKKQPVAFWCNPISGHNTLYWYLQNLGQGPELLIRYENEEAVDDSQLPKDRFSAERLKGVDSTLKIQPAELGDSAVYLCASSLRDGYEQYFGPGTRLTVT.

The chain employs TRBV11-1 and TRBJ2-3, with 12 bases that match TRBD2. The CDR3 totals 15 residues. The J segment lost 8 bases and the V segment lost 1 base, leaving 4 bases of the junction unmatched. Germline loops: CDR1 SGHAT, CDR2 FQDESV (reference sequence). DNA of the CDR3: TGTGCCAGCAGCTTAGAACTAGCGGGAGGAGGTACGCAGTATTTT. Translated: CASSLELAGGGTQYF.

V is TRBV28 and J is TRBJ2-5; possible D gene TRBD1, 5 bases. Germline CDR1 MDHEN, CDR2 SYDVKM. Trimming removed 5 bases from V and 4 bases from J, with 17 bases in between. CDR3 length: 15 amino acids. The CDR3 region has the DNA TGTGCCAGCAGTCCATCCGGTAGGGGCGCAGAGACCCAGTACTTC. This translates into CASSPSGRGAETQYF.

The CDR3 DNA reads as TGTGCCAGCAGTGGACTAGCCCCTAACGGGAACATTCAGTACTTC. Protein: CASSGLAPNGNIQYF. This chain joins TRBV2 and TRBJ2-4; 7 bases are a match to TRBD2. The V gene's germline CDR1 is SNHLY and CDR2 FYNNEI. The length of the CDR3 is 15 residues. V shed 4 bases, J shed 7 bases, and the junction held 10 bases outside the gene matches.

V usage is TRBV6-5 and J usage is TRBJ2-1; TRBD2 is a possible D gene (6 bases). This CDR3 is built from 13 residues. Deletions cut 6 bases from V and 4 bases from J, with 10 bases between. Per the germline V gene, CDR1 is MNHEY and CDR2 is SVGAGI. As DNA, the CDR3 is TGTGCCAGCAGCGGGAGCCCGTACAATGAGCAGTTCTTC. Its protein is CASSGSPYNEQFF.

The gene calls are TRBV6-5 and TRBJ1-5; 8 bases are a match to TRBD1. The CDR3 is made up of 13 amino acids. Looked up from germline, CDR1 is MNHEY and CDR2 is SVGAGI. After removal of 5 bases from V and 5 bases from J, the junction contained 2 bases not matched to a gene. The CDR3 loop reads CASSKTGDQPQHF. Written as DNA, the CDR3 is TGTGCCAGCAGTAAGACAGGGGATCAGCCCCAGCATTTT.

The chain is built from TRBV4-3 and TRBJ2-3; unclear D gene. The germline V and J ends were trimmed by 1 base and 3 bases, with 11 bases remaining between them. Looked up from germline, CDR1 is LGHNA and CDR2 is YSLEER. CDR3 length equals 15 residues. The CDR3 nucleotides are TGCGCCAGCAGCCAAGGATCCGGAGTTACAGATACGCAGTATTTT. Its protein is CASSQGSGVTDTQYF.

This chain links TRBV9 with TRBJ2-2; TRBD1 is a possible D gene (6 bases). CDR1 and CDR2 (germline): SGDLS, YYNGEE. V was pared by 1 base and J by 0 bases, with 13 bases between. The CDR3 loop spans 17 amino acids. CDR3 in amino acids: CASSVNRRTANTGELFF. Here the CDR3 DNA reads TGTGCCAGCAGCGTAAATCGCCGGACAGCGAACACCGGGGAGCTGTTTTTT.

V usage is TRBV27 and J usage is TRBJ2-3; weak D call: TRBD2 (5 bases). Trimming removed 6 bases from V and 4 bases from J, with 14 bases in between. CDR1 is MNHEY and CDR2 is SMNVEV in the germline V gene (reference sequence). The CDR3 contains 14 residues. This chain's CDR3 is CASSPASSADTQYF. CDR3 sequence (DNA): TGTGCCAGCAGCCCGGCTAGCAGCGCAGATACGCAGTATTTT.

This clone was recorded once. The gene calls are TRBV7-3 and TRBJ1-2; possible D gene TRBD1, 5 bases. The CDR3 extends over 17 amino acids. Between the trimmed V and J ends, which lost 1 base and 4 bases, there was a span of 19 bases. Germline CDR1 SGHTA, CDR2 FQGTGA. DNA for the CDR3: TGTGCCAGCAGCTTAAGGGGCCTAGCTGCCTACTTCTATGGCTACACCTTC. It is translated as CASSLRGLAAYFYGYTF.

CDR3 in DNA: TGTGCCACCAGAACGGACTTGAACACCGGGGAGCTGTTTTTT. This sequence encodes CATRTDLNTGELFF. The chain employs TRBV15 and TRBJ2-2; TRBD2 is a possible D gene (5 bases). The CDR3 covers 14 residues. The ends were cut back, 6 bases at V and 1 base at J, with 9 bases in the middle. The V gene's germline CDR1 is LNHNV and CDR2 YYDKDF (reference sequence).

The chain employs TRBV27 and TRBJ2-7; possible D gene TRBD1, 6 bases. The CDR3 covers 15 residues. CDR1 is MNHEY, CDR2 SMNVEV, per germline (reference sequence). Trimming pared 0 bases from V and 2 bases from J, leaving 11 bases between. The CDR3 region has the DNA TGTGCCAGCAGTTTATCGGCAGGGGCGACCTACGAGCAGTACTTC. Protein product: CASSLSAGATYEQYF.

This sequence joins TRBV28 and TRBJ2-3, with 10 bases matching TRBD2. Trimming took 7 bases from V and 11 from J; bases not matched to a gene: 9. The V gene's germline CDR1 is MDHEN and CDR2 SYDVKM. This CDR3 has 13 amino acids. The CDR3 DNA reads TGTGCCAGCAACGCCGGGACTAGCGATGTGCAGTATTTT. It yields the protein CASNAGTSDVQYF.

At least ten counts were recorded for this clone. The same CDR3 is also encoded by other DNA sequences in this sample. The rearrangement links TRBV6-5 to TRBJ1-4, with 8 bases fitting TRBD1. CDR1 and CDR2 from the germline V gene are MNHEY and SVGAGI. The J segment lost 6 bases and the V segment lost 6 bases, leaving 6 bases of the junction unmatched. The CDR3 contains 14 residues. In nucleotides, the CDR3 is TGTGCCAGCAGAGGACAGGGTTGGGATGAAAAACTGTTTTTT. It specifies CASRGQGWDEKLFF.

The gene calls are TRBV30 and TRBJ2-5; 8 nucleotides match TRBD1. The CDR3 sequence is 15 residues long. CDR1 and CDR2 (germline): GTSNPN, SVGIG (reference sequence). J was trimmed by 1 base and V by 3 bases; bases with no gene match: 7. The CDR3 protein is CAWRSDRGPQETQYF. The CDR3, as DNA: TGTGCCTGGAGATCAGACAGGGGACCCCAAGAGACCCAGTACTTC. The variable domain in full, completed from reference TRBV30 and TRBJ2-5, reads SQTIHQWPATLVQPVGSPLSLECTVEGTSNPNLYWYRQAAGRGLQLLFYSVGIGQISSEVPQNLSASRPQDRQFILSSKKLLLSDSGFYLCAWRSDRGPQETQYFGPGTRLLVL.

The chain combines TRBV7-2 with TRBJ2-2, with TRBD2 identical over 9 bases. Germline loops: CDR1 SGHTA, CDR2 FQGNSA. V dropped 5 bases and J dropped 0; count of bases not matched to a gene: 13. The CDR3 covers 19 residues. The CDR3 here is CASSPEALAGFPNTGELFF. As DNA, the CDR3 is TGTGCCAGCAGCCCCGAGGCCCTAGCGGGATTCCCGAACACCGGGGAGCTGTTTTTT. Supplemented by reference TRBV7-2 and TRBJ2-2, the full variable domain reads GAGVSQSPSNKVTEKGKDVELRCDPISGHTALYWYRQSLGQGLEFLIYFQGNSAPDKSGLPSDRFSAERTGGSVSTLTIQRTQQEDSAVYLCASSPEALAGFPNTGELFFGEGSRLTVL.

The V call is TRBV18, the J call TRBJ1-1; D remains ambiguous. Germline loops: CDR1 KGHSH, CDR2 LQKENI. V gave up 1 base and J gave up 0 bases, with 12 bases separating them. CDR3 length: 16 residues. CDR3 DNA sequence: TGTGCCAGCTCACCACGGATAGCACACATGAACACTGAAGCTTTCTTT. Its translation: CASSPRIAHMNTEAFF.

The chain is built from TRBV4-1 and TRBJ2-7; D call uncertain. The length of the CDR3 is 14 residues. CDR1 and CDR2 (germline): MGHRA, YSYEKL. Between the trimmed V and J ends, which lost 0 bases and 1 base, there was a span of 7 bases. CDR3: CASSQEAVSYEQYF. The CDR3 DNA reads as TGCGCCAGCAGCCAAGAAGCAGTTTCCTACGAGCAGTACTTC.

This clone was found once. Here the CDR3 reads CASSLVGGYNEQFF. The CDR3 nucleotides are TGTGCCAGCAGCTTGGTGGGGGGGTACAATGAGCAGTTCTTC. The V call is TRBV5-4, the J call TRBJ2-1; 7 bases are shared with TRBD2. The V gene end was trimmed by 0 bases and the J gene end by 4 bases; junction bases not matched to a gene: 1. The CDR3 loop spans 14 amino acids. CDR1 SGHNT and CDR2 YYREEE come from the germline V gene (reference sequence).